This is a list of T cell receptor beta chains from one sample in a study of blood T cell repertoires in COVID-19. TCRdb's table, derived via immunoSEQ multiplex PCR, lists solely in-frame clones and lacks some. The table lists 200,000 to 250,000 clones, 87% of them singletons. Material: PBMCs or T cells enriched from blood (not recorded which). The receptors originated from a woman in her twenties or thirties with acute COVID-19. Each CDR3 is given with its conserved first and last residue. A row's size may be missing; if present it is once, few, many or a size class.

v_gene: TRBV19; len: 14; abundance: NA; CDR3aa: CASSIVGGNTEAFF
v_gene: TRBV18; len: 14; abundance: NA; CDR3aa: CASSSQGLGEKLFF
v_gene: TRBV7-9; len: 14; abundance: NA; CDR3aa: CASSRLGVDTEAFF
v_gene: TRBV9; len: 17; abundance: NA; CDR3aa: CASSYGQRLAGANVLTF
v_gene: TRBV7-2; len: 15; abundance: NA; CDR3aa: CASSPRLQGFPEAFF
v_gene: TRBV7-7; len: 15; abundance: NA; CDR3aa: CASSIRQGSYNEQFF
v_gene: TRBV27; len: 13; abundance: NA; CDR3aa: CASSLNRLREQYF
v_gene: TRBV5-6; len: 16; abundance: NA; CDR3aa: CASSPAAGLRPDTQYF
v_gene: TRBV11-2; len: 15; abundance: NA; CDR3aa: CASSKDSLPGEKLFF
v_gene: TRBV5-1; len: 13; abundance: NA; CDR3aa: CASSSQGGTEAFF
v_gene: TRBV5-4; len: 16; abundance: NA; CDR3aa: CASSPGTSGRTDTQYF
v_gene: TRBV28; len: 14; abundance: NA; CDR3aa: CASSIRQGSYEQYF
v_gene: TRBV15; len: 15; abundance: NA; CDR3aa: CATGASGRILNEQFF
v_gene: TRBV28; len: 12; abundance: NA; CDR3aa: CASSSGVTYRYF
v_gene: TRBV4-1; len: 17; abundance: few; CDR3aa: CASSQDRGRGSNSPLHF
v_gene: TRBV7-8; len: 15; abundance: NA; CDR3aa: CASSPGLATYNEQFF
v_gene: TRBV2; len: 13; abundance: NA; CDR3aa: CASSDSPPYEQYF
v_gene: TRBV7-3; len: 16; abundance: once; CDR3aa: CASSLFGAGNNSPLHF
v_gene: TRBV3-1/TRBV3-2; len: 15; abundance: NA; CDR3aa: CASSRKRGLEQPQHF
v_gene: TRBV28; len: 15; abundance: NA; CDR3aa: CASSLSRGHSYEQYF
v_gene: TRBV6-5; len: 15; abundance: NA; CDR3aa: CASSYVAGDFYEQYF
v_gene: TRBV2; len: 13; abundance: once; CDR3aa: CASSERTSYEQYF
v_gene: TRBV5-1; len: 15; abundance: NA; CDR3aa: CASSLTGAPNQPQHF
v_gene: TRBV19; len: 14; abundance: NA; CDR3aa: CASSMDGGNSPLHF
v_gene: TRBV2; len: 16; abundance: NA; CDR3aa: CASSDPTSGGYNEQFF
v_gene: TRBV10-2; len: 13; abundance: NA; CDR3aa: CASSGSGAYEQYF
v_gene: TRBV28; len: 18; abundance: NA; CDR3aa: CASSSNYRDRGNTGELFF
v_gene: TRBV11-3; len: 16; abundance: NA; CDR3aa: CASSFGGGTGTDTQYF
v_gene: TRBV7-9; len: 16; abundance: NA; CDR3aa: CASSSPSYGLNTEAFF
v_gene: TRBV15; len: 18; abundance: NA; CDR3aa: CATSPPGQGTESNYGYTF
v_gene: TRBV29-1; len: 13; abundance: NA; CDR3aa: CSVEGDGSYEQYF
v_gene: TRBV6-1; len: 17; abundance: NA; CDR3aa: CASSDIIPSGRGDTQYF
v_gene: TRBV29-1; len: 12; abundance: NA; CDR3aa: CSVIHSGNTIYF
v_gene: TRBV30; len: 15; abundance: NA; CDR3aa: CAWSTPGQGGEKLFF
v_gene: TRBV2; len: 15; abundance: NA; CDR3aa: CASRERGVNTGELFF
v_gene: TRBV9; len: 15; abundance: few; CDR3aa: CASSTSGRALDEQFF
v_gene: TRBV4-2; len: 16; abundance: NA; CDR3aa: CASSQELSQGVYEQYF
v_gene: TRBV5-1; len: 14; abundance: once; CDR3aa: CASSLRGRTYEQYF
v_gene: TRBV7-3; len: 13; abundance: NA; CDR3aa: CASSRDLNTEAFF
v_gene: TRBV5-1; len: 14; abundance: NA; CDR3aa: CASSLSQGQTEAFF
v_gene: TRBV12-3/TRBV12-4; len: 12; abundance: NA; CDR3aa: CATLQGNYGYTF
v_gene: TRBV9; len: 16; abundance: NA; CDR3aa: CASSVGTGRPNTEAFF
v_gene: TRBV7-9; len: 13; abundance: many; CDR3aa: CASSYRTEDGYTF
v_gene: TRBV5-1; len: 14; abundance: NA; CDR3aa: CASSLAGQGNGYTF
v_gene: TRBV18; len: 14; abundance: NA; CDR3aa: CASSPPTQTYEQYF
v_gene: TRBV27; len: 15; abundance: NA; CDR3aa: CASSQTGWSYNEQFF
v_gene: TRBV5-1; len: 16; abundance: NA; CDR3aa: CASSSGLAGSQETQYF
v_gene: TRBV2; len: 16; abundance: NA; CDR3aa: CASSEPSGGRPNEQFF
v_gene: TRBV7-9; len: 14; abundance: NA; CDR3aa: CASSLGTDNEKLFF
v_gene: TRBV28; len: 14; abundance: once; CDR3aa: CASSLPRVEEKLFF
v_gene: TRBV7-2; len: 15; abundance: NA; CDR3aa: CASSFRDRGENEQFF